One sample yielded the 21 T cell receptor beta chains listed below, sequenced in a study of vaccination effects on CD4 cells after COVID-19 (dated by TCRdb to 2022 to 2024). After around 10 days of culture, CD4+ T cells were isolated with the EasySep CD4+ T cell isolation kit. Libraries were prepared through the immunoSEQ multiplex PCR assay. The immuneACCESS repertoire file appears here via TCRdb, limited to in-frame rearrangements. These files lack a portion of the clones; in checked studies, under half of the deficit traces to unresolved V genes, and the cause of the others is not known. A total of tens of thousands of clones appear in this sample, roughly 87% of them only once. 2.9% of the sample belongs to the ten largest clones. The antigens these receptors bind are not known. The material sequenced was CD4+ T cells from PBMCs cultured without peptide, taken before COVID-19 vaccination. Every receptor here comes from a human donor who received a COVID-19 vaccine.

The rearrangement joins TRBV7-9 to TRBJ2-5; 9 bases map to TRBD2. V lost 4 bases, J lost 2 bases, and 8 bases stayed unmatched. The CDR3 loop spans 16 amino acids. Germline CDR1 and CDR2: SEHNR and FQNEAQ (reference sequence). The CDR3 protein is CASSWRTSELQETQYF. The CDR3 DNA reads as TGTGCCAGCAGCTGGAGGACTAGCGAGTTACAAGAGACCCAGTACTTC.

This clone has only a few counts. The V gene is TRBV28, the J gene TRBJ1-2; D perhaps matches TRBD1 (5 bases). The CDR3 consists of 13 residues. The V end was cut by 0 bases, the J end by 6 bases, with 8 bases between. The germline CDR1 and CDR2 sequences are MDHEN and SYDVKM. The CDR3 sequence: CASSLWARDGYTF. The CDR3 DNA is TGTGCCAGCAGTTTATGGGCCAGGGATGGCTACACCTTC.

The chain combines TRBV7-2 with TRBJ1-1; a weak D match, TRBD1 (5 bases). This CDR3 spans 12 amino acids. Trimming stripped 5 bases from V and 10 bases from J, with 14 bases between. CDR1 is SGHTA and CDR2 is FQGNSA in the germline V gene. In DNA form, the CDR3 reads TGTGCCAGCAGCGAGAGGGGATTTGGAGCTTTCTTT. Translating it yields CASSERGFGAFF.

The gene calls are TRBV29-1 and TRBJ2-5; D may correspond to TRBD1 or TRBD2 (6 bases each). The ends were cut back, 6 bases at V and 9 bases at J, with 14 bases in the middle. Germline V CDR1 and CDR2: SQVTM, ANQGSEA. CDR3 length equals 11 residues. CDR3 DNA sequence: TGCAGCGTGGACACTGGGGGGCCCCAGTACTTC. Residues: CSVDTGGPQYF.

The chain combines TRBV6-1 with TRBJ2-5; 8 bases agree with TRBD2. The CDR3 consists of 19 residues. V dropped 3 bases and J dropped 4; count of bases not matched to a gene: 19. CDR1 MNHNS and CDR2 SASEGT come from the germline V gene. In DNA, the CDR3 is TGTGCCAGCAGTGAGGGCCAGATTGCGGGGGGCCTATTCGGAGAGACCCAGTACTTC. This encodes CASSEGQIAGGLFGETQYF.

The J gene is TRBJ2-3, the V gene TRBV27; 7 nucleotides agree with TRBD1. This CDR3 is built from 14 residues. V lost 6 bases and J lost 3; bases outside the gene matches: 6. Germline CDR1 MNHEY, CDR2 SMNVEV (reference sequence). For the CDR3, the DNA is TGTGCCAGCAGAAGGGGGCCTTCAACAGATACGCAGTATTTT. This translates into CASRRGPSTDTQYF.

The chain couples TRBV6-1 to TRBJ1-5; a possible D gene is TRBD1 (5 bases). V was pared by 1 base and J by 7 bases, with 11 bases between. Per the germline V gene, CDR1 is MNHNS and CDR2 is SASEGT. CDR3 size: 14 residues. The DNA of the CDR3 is TGTGCCAGCAGTGAAGTTTGGGCAGGGCAGCCCCAGCATTTT. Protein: CASSEVWAGQPQHF.

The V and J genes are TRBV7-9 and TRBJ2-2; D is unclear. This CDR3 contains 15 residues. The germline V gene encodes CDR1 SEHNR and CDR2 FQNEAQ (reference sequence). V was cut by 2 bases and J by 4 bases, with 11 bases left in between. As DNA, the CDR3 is TGTGCCAGCAGCTTAACTGGGGTCATCACCGGGGAGCTGTTTTTT. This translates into CASSLTGVITGELFF.

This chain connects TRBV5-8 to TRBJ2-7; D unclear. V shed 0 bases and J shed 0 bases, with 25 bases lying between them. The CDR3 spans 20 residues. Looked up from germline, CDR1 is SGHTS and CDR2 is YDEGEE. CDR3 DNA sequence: TGTGCCAGCAGCTTGGGGTTTTTGGTATGGACCTCTATCTTCTCCTACGAGCAGTACGTC. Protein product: CASSLGFLVWTSIFSYEQYV.

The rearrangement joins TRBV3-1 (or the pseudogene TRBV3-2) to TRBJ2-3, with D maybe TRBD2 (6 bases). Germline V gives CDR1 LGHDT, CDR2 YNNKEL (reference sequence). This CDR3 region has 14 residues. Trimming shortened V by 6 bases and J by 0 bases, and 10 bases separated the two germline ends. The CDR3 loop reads CASRSSGSTDTQYF. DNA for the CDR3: TGTGCCAGCAGGAGTAGCGGTAGCACAGATACGCAGTATTTT.

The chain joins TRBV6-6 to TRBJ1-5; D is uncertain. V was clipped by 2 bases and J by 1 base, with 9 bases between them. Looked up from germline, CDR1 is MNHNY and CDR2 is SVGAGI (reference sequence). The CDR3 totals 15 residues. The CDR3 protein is CASSYVAASNQPQHF. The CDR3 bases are TGTGCCAGCAGTTACGTTGCGGCGAGCAATCAGCCCCAGCATTTT.

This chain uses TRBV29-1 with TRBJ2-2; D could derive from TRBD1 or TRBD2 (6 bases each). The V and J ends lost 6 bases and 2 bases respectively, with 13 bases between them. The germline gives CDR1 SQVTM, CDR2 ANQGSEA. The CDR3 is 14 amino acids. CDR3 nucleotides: TGCAGCGTGGAGGGGGGTCTCAACACCGGGGAGCTGTTTTTT. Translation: CSVEGGLNTGELFF.

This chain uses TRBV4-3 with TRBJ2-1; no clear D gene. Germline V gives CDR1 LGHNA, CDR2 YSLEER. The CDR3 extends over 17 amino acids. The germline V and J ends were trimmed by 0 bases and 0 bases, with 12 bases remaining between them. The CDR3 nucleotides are TGCGCCAGCAGCCAAGAGGGCGGCGGACGCTCCTACAATGAGCAGTTCTTC. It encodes CASSQEGGGRSYNEQFF.

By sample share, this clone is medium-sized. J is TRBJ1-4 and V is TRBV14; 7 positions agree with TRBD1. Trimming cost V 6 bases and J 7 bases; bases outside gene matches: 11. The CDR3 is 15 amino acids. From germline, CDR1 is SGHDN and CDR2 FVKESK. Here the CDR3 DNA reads TGTGCCAGCAGTCAGACAGGGCCATTTGGTGAAAAACTGTTTTTT. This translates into CASSQTGPFGEKLFF.

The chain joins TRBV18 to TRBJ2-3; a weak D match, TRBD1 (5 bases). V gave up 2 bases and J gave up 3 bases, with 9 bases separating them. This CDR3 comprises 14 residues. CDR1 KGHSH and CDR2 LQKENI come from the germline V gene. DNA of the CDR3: TGTGCCAGCTCACCAGGGCAGGGAACAGATACGCAGTATTTT. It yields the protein CASSPGQGTDTQYF.

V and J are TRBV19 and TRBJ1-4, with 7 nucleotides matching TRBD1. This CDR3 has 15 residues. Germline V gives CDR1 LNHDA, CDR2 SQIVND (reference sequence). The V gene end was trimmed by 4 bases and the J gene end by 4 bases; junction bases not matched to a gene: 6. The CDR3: CASSTTGDLNEKLFF. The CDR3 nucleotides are TGTGCCAGTAGTACTACAGGGGATCTTAATGAAAAACTGTTTTTT.

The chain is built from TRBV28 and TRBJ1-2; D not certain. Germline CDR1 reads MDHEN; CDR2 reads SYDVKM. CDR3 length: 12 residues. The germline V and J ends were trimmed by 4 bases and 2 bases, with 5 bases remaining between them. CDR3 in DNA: TGTGCCAGCAGTTCCCTAAACTATGGCTACACCTTC. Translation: CASSSLNYGYTF.

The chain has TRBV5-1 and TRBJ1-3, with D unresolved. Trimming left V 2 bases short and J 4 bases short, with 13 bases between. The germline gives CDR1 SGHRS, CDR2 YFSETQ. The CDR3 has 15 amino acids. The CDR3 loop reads CASSLYTDPGNTIYF. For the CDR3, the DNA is TGCGCCAGCAGCTTATATACGGATCCCGGAAACACCATATATTTT. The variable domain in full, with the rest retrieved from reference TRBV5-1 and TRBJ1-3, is KAGVTQTPRYLIKTRGQQVTLSCSPISGHRSVSWYQQTPGQGLQFLFEYFSETQRNKGNFPGRFSGRQFSNSRSEMNVSTLELGDSALYLCASSLYTDPGNTIYFGEGSWLTVV.

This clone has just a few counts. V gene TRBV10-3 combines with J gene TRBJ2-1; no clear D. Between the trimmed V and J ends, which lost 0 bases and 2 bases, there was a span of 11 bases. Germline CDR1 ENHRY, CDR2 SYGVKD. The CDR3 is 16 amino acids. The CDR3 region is CAISESITLTYNEQFF. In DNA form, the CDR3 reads TGTGCCATCAGTGAGTCGATAACTTTGACCTACAATGAGCAGTTCTTC.

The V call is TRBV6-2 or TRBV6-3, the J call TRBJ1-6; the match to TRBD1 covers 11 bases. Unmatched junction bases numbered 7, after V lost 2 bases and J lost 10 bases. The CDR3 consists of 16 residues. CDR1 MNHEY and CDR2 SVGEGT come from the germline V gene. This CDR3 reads CASSYPRTGGKSPLHF. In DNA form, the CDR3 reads TGTGCCAGCAGTTACCCGAGGACAGGGGGCAAATCACCCCTCCACTTT.

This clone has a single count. The CDR3 sequence is CASSARGTGGGGSYGYTF. The CDR3 DNA follows: TGTGCCAGCAGTGCCCGAGGGACAGGGGGCGGAGGTAGTTATGGCTACACCTTC. The V and J genes are TRBV6-1 and TRBJ1-2, with 12 nucleotides matching TRBD1. This CDR3 contains 18 residues. Germline V gene data show CDR1 as MNHNS and CDR2 as SASEGT. The V and J ends lost 4 bases and 5 bases, in that order; junction bases with no gene match: 14.